The sequence of this T cell receptor beta chain was determined in a study of T cells in Graves' hyperthyroidism and ophthalmopathy. Looking at the study overall: Peripheral blood samples were taken at initial diagnosis, prior to any treatment. Overall study results and limits: The model's output predicted ophthalmopathy at a median of roughly 6.9 months prior to onset.

The germline V and J ends were trimmed by 6 bases and 2 bases, with 17 bases remaining between them. The CDR3 is 14 residues long. CDR1 and CDR2 (germline): SQVTM, ANQGSEA. Clinical symptoms, serum thyroxine, TRAb, thyroid ultrasound and orbital computed tomography established diagnosis. The investigators amplified TCR beta CDR3 regions from RNA transcripts. HTBI primers drove first-round RT-PCR of the TCR CDR3. TCRdb re-called the multiplex PCR reads with MiXCR, one entry per CDR3 protein. Of 96,000 or so distinct CDR3 sequences listed, under 65% are singletons. With respect to this clonotype: What it binds is unknown.

The source of this sequence is a woman between 40 and 50 years old with Graves' hyperthyroidism. This chain joins TRBV29-1 and TRBJ2-7; possible D gene TRBD2, 7 bases. The material sequenced was blood. This chain's CDR3 is CSVIEGGPPYEQYF. DNA for the CDR3: TGCAGCGTAATTGAGGGGGGGCCCCCCTACGAGCAGTACTTC.